Presented here are 7 T cell receptor beta chains from one specimen sequenced in a study of CD8 T cells in Susac syndrome. Random hexamers were used to reverse transcribe an amount of about 0.45 to 1 ug RNA. One entry per CDR3 protein, called by TCRdb with MiXCR from the immunoSEQ multiplex PCR reads. In the table there are some 120,000 distinct CDR3 sequences, around 90% of which are singletons. The sequenced sample consisted of CD4+ T cells from PBMCs. The receptors were sampled from a human donor in good health.

The chain is built from TRBV19 and TRBJ2-3, with D tentatively TRBD1 (6 bases). The CDR3 runs 15 residues. The ends were cut back, 5 bases at V and 11 bases at J, with 23 bases in the middle. Looked up from germline, CDR1 is LNHDA and CDR2 is SQIVND (reference sequence). CDR3 sequence: CASSRTGRGTLEQYF. The CDR3 bases are TGTGCCAGTAGTCGAACGGGAAGGGGGACCCTCGAGCAGTATTTT.

This chain links TRBV7-3 with TRBJ2-2, with D possibly being TRBD1 or TRBD2 (5 bases each). The germline V gene has CDR1 SGHTA and CDR2 FQGTGA. There are 15 residues in the CDR3. Trimming left V 1 base short and J 4 bases short, with 10 bases between. The CDR3 region is CASSLIGERTGELFF. The CDR3 nucleotides are TGTGCCAGCAGCTTAATAGGGGAGCGCACCGGGGAGCTGTTTTTT.

The chain employs TRBV28 and TRBJ1-3; D remains unclear. The V end was cut by 1 base, the J end by 0 bases, with 10 bases between. Germline V CDR1 and CDR2: MDHEN, SYDVKM. The CDR3 runs to 16 residues. The CDR3 DNA is TGTGCCAGCAGTTTATACGGCAGCAACTCTGGAAACACCATATATTTT. Translating gives CASSLYGSNSGNTIYF.

This clonotype was observed a handful of times. This chain links TRBV7-3 with TRBJ1-1; D uncertain. This CDR3 spans 14 amino acids. Trimming shortened V by 5 bases and J by 8 bases, and 18 bases separated the two germline ends. Germline values: CDR1 SGHTA, CDR2 FQGTGA. CDR3 sequence: CASSPSLLDGEAFF. As DNA, the CDR3 is TGTGCCAGCAGCCCGAGCCTACTCGACGGCGAAGCTTTCTTT. Based on the CDR3 plus reference TRBV7-3 and TRBJ1-1, the full variable domain is GAGVSQTPSNKVTEKGKYVELRCDPISGHTALYWYRQSLGQGPEFLIYFQGTGAADDSGLPNDRFFAVRPEGSVSTLKIQRTERGDSAVYLCASSPSLLDGEAFFGQGTRLTVV.

This clonotype was seen just once. V is TRBV7-3 and J is TRBJ1-1; D remains ambiguous. The germline V gene has CDR1 SGHTA and CDR2 FQGTGA. This CDR3 is 13 amino acids long. Trimming stripped 5 bases from V and 3 bases from J, with 10 bases between. CDR3 region: CASSPRADTEAFF. CDR3 in DNA: TGTGCCAGCAGCCCCCGCGCGGACACTGAAGCTTTCTTT.

This rearrangement joins TRBV5-1 to TRBJ1-3; D might be TRBD1 (6 bases). Trimming pared 4 bases from V and 1 base from J, leaving 12 bases between. Germline CDR1 and CDR2: SGHRS and YFSETQ. The CDR3 has 15 residues. The CDR3 DNA sequence: TGCGCCAGCAGCCAGGACGGGACATCTGGAAACACCATATATTTT. Encoded protein: CASSQDGTSGNTIYF.

CDR3 nucleotide sequence: TGCGCCAGCAGCCAAGAGTTCTCGGGGTTCTCTCAGCCCCAGCATTTT. Protein: CASSQEFSGFSQPQHF. The rearrangement uses TRBV4-3 and TRBJ1-5; D remains ambiguous. Germline CDR1 and CDR2: LGHNA and YSLEER. V lost 0 bases to trimming and J lost 6 bases, with 15 bases between them. The CDR3 length is 16 residues.